The 18 T cell receptor beta chains reported below all come from one sample, sequenced in a study of blood T cell repertoires in COVID-19. Assay: immunoSEQ multiplex PCR; the TCRdb copy retains only in-frame clones and omits some. The table lists about 85,000 clones, 88% of them singletons. The sample consisted of peripheral blood. These receptors came from a woman of 80 years or more with acute or convalescent COVID-19.

This sequence joins TRBV19 and TRBJ1-4; a possible D gene is TRBD1 (5 bases). CDR1 is LNHDA, CDR2 SQIVND, per germline (reference sequence). CDR3 size: 14 residues. V lost 2 bases, J lost 3 bases, and 7 bases lay in between. The CDR3 reads CASSIRQPNEKLFF. CDR3 coding DNA: TGTGCCAGTAGTATACGACAGCCTAATGAAAAACTGTTTTTT.

Comment on this clone: At one of its ends the junction is not consistent with the germline gene, which may arise from a read error. CDR3 sequence reads: CSVDGRAGGVSGAF. The CDR3 nucleotides read TGCAGCGTTGATGGTAGGGCAGGGGGCGTTTCCGGGGCCTTC. The chain employs TRBV29-1 and TRBJ1-2; 8 bases agree with TRBD1. The CDR3 length is 14 residues. Germline values: CDR1 SQVTM, CDR2 ANQGSEA. The complete variable domain, with remaining parts taken from reference TRBV29-1 and TRBJ1-2, reads SAVISQKPSRDICQRGTSLTIQCQVDSQVTMMFWYRQQPGQSLTLIATANQGSEATYESGFVIDKFPISRPNLTFSTLTVSNMSPEDSSIYLCSVDGRAGGVSGAFGSGTRLTVV.

J is TRBJ2-5 and V is TRBV7-9; 9 nucleotides line up with TRBD2. Germline CDR1 reads SEHNR; CDR2 reads FQNEAQ (reference sequence). Trimming cost V 6 bases and J 4 bases; bases outside gene matches: 9. The CDR3 extends over 15 amino acids. In DNA form, the CDR3 reads TGTGCCAGCAGTACTAGCGCTAGCGGGGTAGAGACCCAGTACTTC. It yields the protein CASSTSASGVETQYF.

The chain uses TRBV19 and TRBJ2-1; perhaps TRBD2 as D (5 bases). Looked up from germline, CDR1 is LNHDA and CDR2 is SQIVND (reference sequence). Between the trimmed V and J ends, which lost 7 bases and 7 bases, there was a span of 17 bases. The CDR3 runs 14 residues. Written as DNA, the CDR3 is TGTGCCAGTAAGTGGCGGGCCGGTGGAAATGAGCAGTTCTTC. Translation: CASKWRAGGNEQFF.

The rearrangement uses TRBV7-8 and TRBJ2-7, with a possible D match to TRBD2 (5 bases). Germline V gene sequence: CDR1 SGHVS, CDR2 FQNEAQ. CDR3 length: 15 amino acids. V dropped 5 bases and J dropped 6 bases, with 20 bases sitting between them. The CDR3 loop reads CASSQAPDSLLEQYF. Written as DNA, the CDR3 is TGTGCCAGCAGCCAGGCCCCGGACTCCCTCCTCGAGCAGTACTTC.

V gene TRBV5-1 combines with J gene TRBJ1-2; TRBD1 aligns across 7 bases. Trimming at V came to 1 base and at J to 6 bases, leaving 12 bases not matched to a gene. The CDR3 sequence is 16 residues long. The germline gives CDR1 SGHRS, CDR2 YFSETQ. The CDR3 loop is CASSLQYRGMADGYTF. The CDR3 DNA follows: TGCGCCAGCAGCTTGCAATACAGGGGAATGGCGGATGGCTACACCTTC.

V and J are TRBV5-4 and TRBJ1-2, with TRBD1 matching 7 bases. This CDR3 is built from 16 residues. CDR1 and CDR2 (germline): SGHNT, YYREEE (reference sequence). After removal of 4 bases from V and 3 bases from J, the junction contained 12 bases not matched to a gene. In DNA, the CDR3 is TGTGCCAGCAGCCAGGGGGTGATCCCCCCAGACTATGGCTACACCTTC. It encodes CASSQGVIPPDYGYTF.

The chain recombines TRBV3-1 (or the pseudogene TRBV3-2) with TRBJ2-1; possible D gene TRBD2, 6 bases. The CDR3 has 17 amino acids. V was trimmed by 7 bases and J by 6 bases, leaving 25 bases between them. The germline V gene encodes CDR1 LGHDT and CDR2 YNNKEL (reference sequence). The CDR3 here is CASTLGLTLRERNEQFF. CDR3 in DNA: TGTGCCAGCACCCTGGGCTTAACCTTACGGGAGCGCAATGAGCAGTTCTTC.

The chain joins TRBV5-6 to TRBJ1-2; D gene uncertain. V was shortened by 1 base and J by 4 bases, with 17 bases between the two germline ends. The CDR3 is 16 amino acids. Germline CDR1 SGHDT, CDR2 YYEEEE. CDR3: CASSLNGLAGRYGYTF. The CDR3 DNA sequence: TGTGCCAGCAGCTTGAACGGACTCGCGGGCCGCTATGGCTACACCTTC.

This CDR3 reads CASSFSQVYGYTF. The CDR3 coding sequence is TGTGCCAGCAGTTTTTCACAGGTGTATGGCTACACCTTC. The chain couples TRBV28 to TRBJ1-2, with D possibly matching TRBD1 (5 bases). Germline loops: CDR1 MDHEN, CDR2 SYDVKM. V was clipped by 3 bases and J by 5 bases, with 10 bases between them. The CDR3 has 13 amino acids.

This chain links TRBV7-6 with TRBJ2-7; TRBD1 aligns across 9 bases. Germline-derived CDR1 and CDR2 are SGHVS and FNYEAQ. J gave up 10 bases and V 1 base, and 5 bases lay outside the gene matches. CDR3 size: 13 residues. CDR3 sequence reads: CASSLEGDRAQYF. Written as DNA, the CDR3 is TGTGCCAGCAGCTTAGAGGGGGACAGGGCTCAGTACTTC. Supplemented by reference TRBV7-6 and TRBJ2-7, the full variable domain reads GAGVSQSPRYKVTKRGQDVALRCDPISGHVSLYWYRQALGQGPEFLTYFNYEAQQDKSGLPNDRFSAERPEGSISTLTIQRTEQRDSAMYRCASSLEGDRAQYFGPGTRLTVT.

Concerning this clone: Other nucleotide sequences from this sample produce the same CDR3. DNA of the CDR3: TGTGCCAGCTCTCCGGGGACAGAAGAGACCCAGTACTTC. Translating gives CASSPGTEETQYF. The genes are TRBV18 and TRBJ2-5, with 7 bases lining up with TRBD1. Trimming cost V 6 bases and J 3 bases; bases outside gene matches: 4. The CDR3 consists of 13 residues. Germline V gives CDR1 KGHSH, CDR2 LQKENI. Supplemented by reference TRBV18 and TRBJ2-5, the full variable domain reads NAGVMQNPRHLVRRRGQEARLRCSPMKGHSHVYWYRQLPEEGLKFMVYLQKENIIDESGMPKERFSAEFPKEGPSILRIQQVVRGDSAAYFCASSPGTEETQYFGPGTRLLVL.

The chain recombines TRBV7-8 with TRBJ1-5; 11 positions agree with TRBD1. Germline V gene sequence: CDR1 SGHVS, CDR2 FQNEAQ. V was pared by 4 bases and J by 2 bases, with 10 bases of the junction left unmatched. This CDR3 spans 18 amino acids. The CDR3 here is CASSSTPGQGVGNQPQHF. The DNA of the CDR3 is TGTGCCAGCAGCTCAACCCCGGGACAGGGGGTCGGCAATCAGCCCCAGCATTTT.

CDR3 in amino acids: CASSGALRDRESDTQYF. CDR3 sequence (DNA): TGTGCCAGCTCTGGGGCCCTCCGGGACAGGGAATCAGATACGCAGTATTTT. The chain combines TRBV7-8 with TRBJ2-3, with 9 nucleotides matching TRBD1. With V trimmed by 8 bases and J by 4 bases, 16 bases remained unmatched. Germline V CDR1 and CDR2: SGHVS, FQNEAQ. The CDR3 length is 17 residues.

This chain links TRBV5-1 with TRBJ1-1; no clear D. The CDR3 covers 13 residues. Germline-derived CDR1 and CDR2 are SGHRS and YFSETQ. The ends were cut back, 4 bases at V and 4 bases at J, with 11 bases in the middle. CDR3 amino acids: CASSVLLSTEAFF. The CDR3 nucleotides read TGCGCCAGCAGCGTACTATTGAGCACTGAAGCTTTCTTT.

The chain employs TRBV6-1 and TRBJ1-5; no clear D. The CDR3 totals 16 residues. V shed 3 bases and J shed 1 base, with 13 bases lying between them. From germline, CDR1 is MNHNS and CDR2 SASEGT. CDR3 loop: CASSDPGAGSNQPQHF. For the CDR3, the DNA is TGTGCCAGCAGTGATCCGGGAGCAGGCAGCAATCAGCCCCAGCATTTT.

The gene calls are TRBV5-1 and TRBJ2-7; TRBD2 is a possible D gene (5 bases). CDR1 is SGHRS and CDR2 is YFSETQ in the germline V gene. Trimming pared 4 bases from V and 3 bases from J, leaving 17 bases between. There are 15 residues in the CDR3. CDR3 DNA sequence: TGCGCCAGCAGCGTTGGGGAGCACGAAGTCTACGAGCAGTACTTC. Translated: CASSVGEHEVYEQYF.

The chain combines TRBV30 with TRBJ1-4; 10 nucleotides match TRBD1. CDR3 length: 13 residues. The germline gives CDR1 GTSNPN, CDR2 SVGIG (reference sequence). Trimming cost V 4 bases and J 10 bases; bases outside gene matches: 6. The CDR3: CAWTTGGGGKLFF. CDR3 DNA sequence: TGTGCCTGGACGACAGGGGGCGGCGGAAAACTGTTTTTT.